The entry below gives a single TCR beta chain sequence along with its context. Multiplex touch-down PCR with TRB-A/B primers amplified rearranged V-D-J TRB sequences. MiXCR was run by TCRdb on the multiplex PCR reads, yielding one entry per CDR3 protein. The sample has 10,000 to 13,000 distinct CDR3 sequences, about 31% seen once. The data originate from a study of T cell repertoires in aging, cancer and after chemotherapy. Germline values: CDR1 SGHDT, CDR2 YYEEEE. V lost 4 bases, J lost 4 bases, and 4 bases stayed unmatched. The CDR3 is made up of 14 amino acids. The template was genomic DNA from peripheral blood, not RNA.

This sequence originates from a human donor in good health. The sequenced sample consisted of blood. The rearrangement joins TRBV5-6 to TRBJ1-3; 8 bases are shared with TRBD1. This CDR3 reads CASSPRTGGNTIYF. In DNA form, the CDR3 reads TGTGCCAGCAGCCCACGGACAGGGGGAAACACCATATATTTT.